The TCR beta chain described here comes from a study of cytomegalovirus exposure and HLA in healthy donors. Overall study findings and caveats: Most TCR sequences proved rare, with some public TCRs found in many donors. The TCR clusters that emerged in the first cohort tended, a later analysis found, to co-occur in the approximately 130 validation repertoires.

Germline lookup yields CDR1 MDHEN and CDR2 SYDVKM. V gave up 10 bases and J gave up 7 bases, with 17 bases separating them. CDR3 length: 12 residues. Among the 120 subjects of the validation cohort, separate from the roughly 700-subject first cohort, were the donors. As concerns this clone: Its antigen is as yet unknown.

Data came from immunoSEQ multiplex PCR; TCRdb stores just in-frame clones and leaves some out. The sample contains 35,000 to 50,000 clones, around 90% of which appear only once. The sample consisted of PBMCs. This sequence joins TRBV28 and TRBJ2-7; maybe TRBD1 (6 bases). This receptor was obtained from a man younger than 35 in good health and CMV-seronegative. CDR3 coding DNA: TGTGCCACTCGACAGGCTCTCCGGGAGCAGTACTTC. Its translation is CATRQALREQYF.